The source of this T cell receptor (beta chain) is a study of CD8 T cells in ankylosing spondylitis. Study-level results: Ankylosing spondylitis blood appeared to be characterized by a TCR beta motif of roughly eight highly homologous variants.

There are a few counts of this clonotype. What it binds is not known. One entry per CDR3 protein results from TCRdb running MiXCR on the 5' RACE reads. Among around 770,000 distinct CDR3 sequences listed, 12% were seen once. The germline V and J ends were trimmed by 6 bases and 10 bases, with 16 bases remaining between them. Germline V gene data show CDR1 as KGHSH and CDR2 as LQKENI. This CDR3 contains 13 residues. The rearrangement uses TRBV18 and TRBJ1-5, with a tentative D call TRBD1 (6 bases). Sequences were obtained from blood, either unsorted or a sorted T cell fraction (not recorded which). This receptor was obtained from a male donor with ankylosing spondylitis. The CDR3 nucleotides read TGTGCCAGCTCGGACAAATCAGGGGATCCCCAGCATTTT. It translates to CASSDKSGDPQHF. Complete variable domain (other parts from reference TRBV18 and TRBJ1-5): NAGVMQNPRHLVRRRGQEARLRCSPMKGHSHVYWYRQLPEEGLKFMVYLQKENIIDESGMPKERFSAEFPKEGPSILRIQQVVRGDSAAYFCASSDKSGDPQHFGDGTRLSIL.